The 4 T cell receptor beta chains presented below share a single source sample, sequenced in a study of blood T cell repertoires in COVID-19. TCRdb keeps only in-frame clones here, not all; method: immunoSEQ multiplex PCR. This repertoire shows about 250,000 clones, 65% to 90% found once; its top ten account for approximately 9%. The sequenced material came from PBMCs or T cells enriched from blood (not recorded which). The receptors originated from a woman between 50 and 59 years old with acute COVID-19.

The rearrangement links TRBV24-1 to TRBJ2-2, with D uncertain. CDR1 is KGHDR and CDR2 is SFDVKD in the germline V gene. This CDR3 comprises 13 residues. Trimming removed 5 bases from V and 6 bases from J, with 9 bases in between. The CDR3 loop is CATSAPGPGELFF. Written as DNA, the CDR3 is TGTGCCACCAGTGCCCCTGGCCCCGGGGAGCTGTTTTTT.

J is TRBJ2-5 and V is TRBV4-3, with 12 bases identical to TRBD2. CDR3 length: 15 residues. The germline V gene encodes CDR1 LGHNA and CDR2 YSLEER. Trimming at V came to 4 bases and at J to 4 bases, leaving 4 bases not matched to a gene. The CDR3 sequence: CASSPSGGGLETQYF. In DNA, the CDR3 is TGCGCCAGCAGCCCTAGCGGGGGGGGTTTAGAGACCCAGTACTTC.

The chain carries TRBV27 and TRBJ1-5; a weak D match, TRBD1 (5 bases). The CDR3 runs 15 residues. Germline V CDR1 and CDR2: MNHEY, SMNVEV (reference sequence). Trimming took 2 bases from V and 3 from J, leaving 11 bases between them. The CDR3 sequence is CASSLAGGANQPQHF. CDR3 nucleotides: TGTGCCAGCAGTTTAGCGGGAGGGGCCAATCAGCCCCAGCATTTT.

This sequence joins TRBV14 and TRBJ1-3; 7 bases are shared with TRBD1. CDR3 size: 14 residues. Germline lookup yields CDR1 SGHDN and CDR2 FVKESK. V lost 2 bases, J lost 6 bases, and 4 bases stayed unmatched. The CDR3 DNA follows: TGTGCCAGCAGCCAACGACAGGGACCAAACACCATATATTTT. Its protein is CASSQRQGPNTIYF. The variable domain in full, completed from reference TRBV14 and TRBJ1-3, reads EAGVTQFPSHSVIEKGQTVTLRCDPISGHDNLYWYRRVMGKEIKFLLHFVKESKQDESGMPNNRFLAERTGGTYSTLKVQPAELEDSGVYFCASSQRQGPNTIYFGEGSWLTVV.